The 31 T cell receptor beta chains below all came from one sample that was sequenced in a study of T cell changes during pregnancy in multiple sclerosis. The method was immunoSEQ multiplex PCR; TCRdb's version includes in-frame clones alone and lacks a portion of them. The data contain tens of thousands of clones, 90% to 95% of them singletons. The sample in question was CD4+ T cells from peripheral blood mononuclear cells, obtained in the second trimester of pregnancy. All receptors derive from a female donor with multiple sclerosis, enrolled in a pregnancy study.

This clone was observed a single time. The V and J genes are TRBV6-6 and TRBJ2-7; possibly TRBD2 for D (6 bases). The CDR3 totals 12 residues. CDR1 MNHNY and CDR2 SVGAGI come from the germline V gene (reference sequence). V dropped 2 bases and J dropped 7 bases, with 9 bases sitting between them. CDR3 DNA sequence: TGTGCCAGCAGTTACGGGGGGAGGGAGCAGTACTTC. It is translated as CASSYGGREQYF.

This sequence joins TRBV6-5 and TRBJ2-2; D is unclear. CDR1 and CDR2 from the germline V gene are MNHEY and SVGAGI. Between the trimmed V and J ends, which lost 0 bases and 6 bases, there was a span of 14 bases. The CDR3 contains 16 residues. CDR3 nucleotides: TGTGCCAGCAGTTACTCGGGCAGGCGATCCGCCGGGGAGCTGTTTTTT. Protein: CASSYSGRRSAGELFF.

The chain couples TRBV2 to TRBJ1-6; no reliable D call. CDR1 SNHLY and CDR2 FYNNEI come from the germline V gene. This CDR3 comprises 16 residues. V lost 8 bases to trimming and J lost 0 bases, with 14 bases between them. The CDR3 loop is CASAPVSSSYNSPLHF. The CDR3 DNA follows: TGTGCCAGCGCTCCTGTCTCGAGCTCCTATAATTCACCCCTCCACTTT.

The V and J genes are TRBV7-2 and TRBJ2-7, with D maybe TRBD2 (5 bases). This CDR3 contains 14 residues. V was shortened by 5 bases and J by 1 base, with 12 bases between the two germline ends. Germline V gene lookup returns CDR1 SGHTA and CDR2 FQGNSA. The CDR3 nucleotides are TGTGCCAGCAGCCAGAACGGGGTATCCTACGAGCAGTACTTC. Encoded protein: CASSQNGVSYEQYF.

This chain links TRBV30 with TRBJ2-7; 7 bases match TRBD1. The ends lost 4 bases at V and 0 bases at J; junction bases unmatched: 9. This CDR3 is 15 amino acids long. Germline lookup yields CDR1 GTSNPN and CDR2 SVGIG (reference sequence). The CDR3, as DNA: TGTGCCTGGACCCCCGGGACAGCGAGCTCCTACGAGCAGTACTTC. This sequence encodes CAWTPGTASSYEQYF. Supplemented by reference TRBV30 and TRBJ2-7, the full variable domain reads SQTIHQWPATLVQPVGSPLSLECTVEGTSNPNLYWYRQAAGRGLQLLFYSVGIGQISSEVPQNLSASRPQDRQFILSSKKLLLSDSGFYLCAWTPGTASSYEQYFGPGTRLTVT.

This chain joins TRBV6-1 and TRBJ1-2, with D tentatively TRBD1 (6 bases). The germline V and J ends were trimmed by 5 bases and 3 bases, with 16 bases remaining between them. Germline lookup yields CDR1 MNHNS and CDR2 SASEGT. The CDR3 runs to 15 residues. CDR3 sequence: CASSKETGVDYGYTF. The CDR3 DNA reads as TGTGCCAGCAGTAAAGAGACAGGTGTGGACTATGGCTACACCTTC.

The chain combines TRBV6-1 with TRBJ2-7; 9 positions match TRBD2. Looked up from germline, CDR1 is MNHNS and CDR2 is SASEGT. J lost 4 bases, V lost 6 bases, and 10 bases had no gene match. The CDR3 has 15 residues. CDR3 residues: CASRGPRGGVYEQYF. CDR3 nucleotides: TGTGCCAGCAGGGGCCCCCGCGGGGGGGTTTACGAGCAGTACTTC.

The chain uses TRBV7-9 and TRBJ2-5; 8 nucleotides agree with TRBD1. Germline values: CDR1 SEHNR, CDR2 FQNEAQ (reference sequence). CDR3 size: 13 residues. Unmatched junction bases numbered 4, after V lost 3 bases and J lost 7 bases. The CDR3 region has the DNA TGTGCCAGCAGCTTGGACAGGGATGGGACCCAGTACTTC. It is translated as CASSLDRDGTQYF.

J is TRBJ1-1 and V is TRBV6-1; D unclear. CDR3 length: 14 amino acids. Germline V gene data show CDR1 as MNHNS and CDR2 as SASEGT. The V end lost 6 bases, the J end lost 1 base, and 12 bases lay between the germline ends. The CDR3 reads CASSSSWRNTEAFF. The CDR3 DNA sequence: TGTGCCAGCAGCTCTTCTTGGAGGAACACTGAAGCTTTCTTT.

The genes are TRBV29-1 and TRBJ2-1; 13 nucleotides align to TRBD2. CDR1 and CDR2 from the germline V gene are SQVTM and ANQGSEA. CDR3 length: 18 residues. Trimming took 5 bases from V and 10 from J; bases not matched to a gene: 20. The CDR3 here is CSVSAPLPGTSGIKEQFF. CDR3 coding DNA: TGCAGCGTTTCGGCCCCTCTCCCCGGGACTAGCGGGATTAAAGAGCAGTTCTTC.

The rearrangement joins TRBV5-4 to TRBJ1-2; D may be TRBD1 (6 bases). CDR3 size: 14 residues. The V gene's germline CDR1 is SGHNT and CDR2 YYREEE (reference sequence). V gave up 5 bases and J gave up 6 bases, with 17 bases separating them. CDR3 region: CASSSGTSSHGYTF. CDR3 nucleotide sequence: TGTGCCAGCAGTTCAGGGACATCCTCCCATGGCTACACCTTC. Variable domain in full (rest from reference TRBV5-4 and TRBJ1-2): ETGVTQSPTHLIKTRGQQVTLRCSSQSGHNTVSWYQQALGQGPQFIFQYYREEENGRGNFPPRFSGLQFPNYSSELNVNALELDDSALYLCASSSGTSSHGYTFGSGTRLTVV.

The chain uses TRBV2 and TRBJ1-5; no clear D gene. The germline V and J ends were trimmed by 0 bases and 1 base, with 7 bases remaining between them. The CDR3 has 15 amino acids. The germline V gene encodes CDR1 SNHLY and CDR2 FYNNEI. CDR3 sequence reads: CASSEAGGSNQPQHF. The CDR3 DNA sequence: TGTGCCAGCAGTGAAGCGGGCGGGAGCAATCAGCCCCAGCATTTT. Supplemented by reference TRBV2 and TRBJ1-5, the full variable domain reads EPEVTQTPSHQVTQMGQEVILRCVPISNHLYFYWYRQILGQKVEFLVSFYNNEISEKSEIFDDQFSVERPDGSNFTLKIRSTKLEDSAMYFCASSEAGGSNQPQHFGDGTRLSIL.

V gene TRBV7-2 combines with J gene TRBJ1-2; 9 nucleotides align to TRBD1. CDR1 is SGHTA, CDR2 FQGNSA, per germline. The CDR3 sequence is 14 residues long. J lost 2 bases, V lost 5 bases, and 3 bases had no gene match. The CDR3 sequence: CASSGDRANYGYTF. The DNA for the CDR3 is TGTGCCAGCAGCGGGGACAGGGCCAACTATGGCTACACCTTC.

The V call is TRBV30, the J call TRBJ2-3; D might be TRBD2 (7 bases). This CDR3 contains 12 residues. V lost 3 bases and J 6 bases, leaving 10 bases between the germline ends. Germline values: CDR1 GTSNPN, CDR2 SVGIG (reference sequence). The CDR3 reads CAWRGGLDTQYF. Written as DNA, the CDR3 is TGTGCCTGGAGGGGGGGGCTGGATACGCAGTATTTT.

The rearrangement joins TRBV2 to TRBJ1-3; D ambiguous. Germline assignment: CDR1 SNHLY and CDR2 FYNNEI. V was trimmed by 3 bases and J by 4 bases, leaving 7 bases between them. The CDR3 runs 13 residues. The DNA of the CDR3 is TGTGCCAGCAGTGATGGCAGGGGAAACACCATATATTTT. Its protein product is CASSDGRGNTIYF.

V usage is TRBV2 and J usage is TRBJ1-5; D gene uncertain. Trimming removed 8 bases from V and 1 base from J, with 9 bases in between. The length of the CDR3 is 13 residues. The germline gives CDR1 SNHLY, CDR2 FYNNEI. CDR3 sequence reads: CASVRESNQPQHF. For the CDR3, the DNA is TGTGCCAGCGTACGAGAAAGCAATCAGCCCCAGCATTTT.

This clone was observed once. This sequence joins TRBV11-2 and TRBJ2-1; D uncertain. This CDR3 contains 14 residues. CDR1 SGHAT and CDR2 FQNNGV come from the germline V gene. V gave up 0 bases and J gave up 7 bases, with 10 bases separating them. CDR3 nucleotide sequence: TGTGCCAGCAGCTTAGAGCTAGAAGGTAATGAGCAGTTCTTC. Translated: CASSLELEGNEQFF.

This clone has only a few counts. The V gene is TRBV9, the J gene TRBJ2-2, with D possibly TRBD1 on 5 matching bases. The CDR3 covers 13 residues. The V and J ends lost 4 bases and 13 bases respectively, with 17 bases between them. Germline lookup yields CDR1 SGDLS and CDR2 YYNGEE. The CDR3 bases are TGTGCCAGCAGCTCTCTTGGTAGGGGCGTGCTGTTTTTT. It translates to CASSSLGRGVLFF.

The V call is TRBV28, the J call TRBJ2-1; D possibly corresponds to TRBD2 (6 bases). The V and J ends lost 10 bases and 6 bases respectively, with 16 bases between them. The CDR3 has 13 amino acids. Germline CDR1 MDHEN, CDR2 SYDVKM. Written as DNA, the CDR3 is TGTGCCACCGAAGGGCCAGCGGGCAATGAGCAGTTCTTC. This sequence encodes CATEGPAGNEQFF. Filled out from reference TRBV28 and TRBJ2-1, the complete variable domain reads DVKVTQSSRYLVKRTGEKVFLECVQDMDHENMFWYRQDPGLGLRLIYFSYDVKMKEKGDIPEGYSVSREKKERFSLILESASTNQTSMYLCATEGPAGNEQFFGPGTRLTVL.

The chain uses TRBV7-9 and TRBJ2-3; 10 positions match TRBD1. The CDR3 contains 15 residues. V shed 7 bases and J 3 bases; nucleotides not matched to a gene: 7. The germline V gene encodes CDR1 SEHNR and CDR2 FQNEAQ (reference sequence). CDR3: CASTSDRGRTDTQYF. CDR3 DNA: TGTGCCAGCACCTCGGACAGGGGGAGAACAGATACGCAGTATTTT.

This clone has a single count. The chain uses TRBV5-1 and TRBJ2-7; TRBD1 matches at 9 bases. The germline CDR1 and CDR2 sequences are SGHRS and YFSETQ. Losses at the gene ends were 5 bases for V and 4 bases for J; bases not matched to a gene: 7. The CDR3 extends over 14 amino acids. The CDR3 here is CASRRDREVYEQYF. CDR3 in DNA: TGCGCCAGCAGACGGGACAGGGAGGTATACGAGCAGTACTTC. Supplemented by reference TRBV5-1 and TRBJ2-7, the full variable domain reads KAGVTQTPRYLIKTRGQQVTLSCSPISGHRSVSWYQQTPGQGLQFLFEYFSETQRNKGNFPGRFSGRQFSNSRSEMNVSTLELGDSALYLCASRRDREVYEQYFGPGTRLTVT.

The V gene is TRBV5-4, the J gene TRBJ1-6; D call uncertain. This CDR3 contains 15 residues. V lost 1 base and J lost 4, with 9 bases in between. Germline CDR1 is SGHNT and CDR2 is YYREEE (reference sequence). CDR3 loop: CASSLNALYNSPLHF. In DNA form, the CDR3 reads TGTGCCAGCAGCTTGAATGCGCTTTATAATTCACCCCTCCACTTT.

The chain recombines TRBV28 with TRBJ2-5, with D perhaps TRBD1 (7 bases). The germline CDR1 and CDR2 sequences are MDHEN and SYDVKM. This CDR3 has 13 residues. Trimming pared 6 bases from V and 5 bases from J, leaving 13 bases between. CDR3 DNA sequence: TGTGCCAGCAGACTGTCAGGGGGGGAGACCCAGTACTTC. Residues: CASRLSGGETQYF.

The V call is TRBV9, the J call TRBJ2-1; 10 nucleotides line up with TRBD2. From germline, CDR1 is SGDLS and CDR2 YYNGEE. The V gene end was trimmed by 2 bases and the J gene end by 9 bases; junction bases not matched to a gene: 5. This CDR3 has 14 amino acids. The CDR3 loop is CASSVGGLAIEQFF. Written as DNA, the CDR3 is TGTGCCAGCAGCGTGGGGGGACTAGCGATTGAGCAGTTCTTC.

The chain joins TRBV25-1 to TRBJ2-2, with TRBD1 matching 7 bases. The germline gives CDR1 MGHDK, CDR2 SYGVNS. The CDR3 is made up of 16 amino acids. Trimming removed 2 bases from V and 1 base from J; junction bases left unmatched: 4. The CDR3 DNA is TGTGCCAGCAGTGAACATGGGACAGAGAACACCGGGGAGCTGTTTTTT. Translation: CASSEHGTENTGELFF.

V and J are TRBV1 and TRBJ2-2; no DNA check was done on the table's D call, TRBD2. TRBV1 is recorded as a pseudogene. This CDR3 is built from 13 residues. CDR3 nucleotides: TGCACCAGCAGCCAAGAAAGAGGTGGGGAGCTGTTTTTT. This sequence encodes CTSSQERGGELFF.

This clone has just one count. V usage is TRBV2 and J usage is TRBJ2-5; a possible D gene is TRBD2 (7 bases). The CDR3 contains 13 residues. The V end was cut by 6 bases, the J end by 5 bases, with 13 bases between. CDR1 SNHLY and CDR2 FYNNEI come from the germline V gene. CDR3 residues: CASREGGRETQYF. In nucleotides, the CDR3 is TGTGCCAGCAGGGAGGGGGGGAGGGAGACCCAGTACTTC.

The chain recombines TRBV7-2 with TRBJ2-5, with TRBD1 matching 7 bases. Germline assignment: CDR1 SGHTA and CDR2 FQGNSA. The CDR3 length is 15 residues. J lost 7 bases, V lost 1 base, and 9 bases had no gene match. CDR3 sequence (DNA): TGTGCCAGCAGCTTAGAGGCAGGGGGTCGGCGGACCCAGTACTTC. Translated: CASSLEAGGRRTQYF.

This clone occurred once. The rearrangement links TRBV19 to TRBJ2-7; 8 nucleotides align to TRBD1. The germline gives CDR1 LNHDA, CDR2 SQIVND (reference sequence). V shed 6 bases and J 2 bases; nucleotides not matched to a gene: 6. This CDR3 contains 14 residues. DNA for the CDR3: TGTGCCAGTAGGATTAGGACAGGGACCTACGAGCAGTACTTC. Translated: CASRIRTGTYEQYF.

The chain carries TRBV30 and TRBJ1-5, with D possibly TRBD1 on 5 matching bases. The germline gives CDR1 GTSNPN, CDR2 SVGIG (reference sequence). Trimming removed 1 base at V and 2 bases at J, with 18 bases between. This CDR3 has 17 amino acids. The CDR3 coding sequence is TGTGCCTGGAGTGGAGTGTCGGGGAGGGGAGGCAATCAGCCCCAGCATTTT. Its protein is CAWSGVSGRGGNQPQHF.

CDR3 loop: CASTETGTYEQYF. Written as DNA, the CDR3 is TGTGCCAGCACCGAGACAGGAACCTACGAGCAGTACTTC. This chain links TRBV2 with TRBJ2-7; weak D call: TRBD1 (6 bases). CDR1 and CDR2 (germline): SNHLY, FYNNEI. V was shortened by 7 bases and J by 2 bases, with 12 bases between the two germline ends. This CDR3 contains 13 residues.